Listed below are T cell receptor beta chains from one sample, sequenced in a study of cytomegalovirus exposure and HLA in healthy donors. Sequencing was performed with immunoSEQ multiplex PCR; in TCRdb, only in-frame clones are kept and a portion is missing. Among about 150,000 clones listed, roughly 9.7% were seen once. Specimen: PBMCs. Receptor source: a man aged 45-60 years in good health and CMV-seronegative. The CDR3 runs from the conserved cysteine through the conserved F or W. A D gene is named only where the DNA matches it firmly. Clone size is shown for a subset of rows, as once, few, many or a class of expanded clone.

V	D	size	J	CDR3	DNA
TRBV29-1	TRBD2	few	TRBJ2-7	CSVSPSGLVYEQYF	TGCAGCGTTAGTCCTAGCGGGTTAGTCTACGAGCAGTACTTC
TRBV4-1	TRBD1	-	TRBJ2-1	CASSQPRGQGAYEQFF	TGCGCCAGCAGCCAACCGAGGGGACAGGGGGCATATGAGCAGTTCTTC
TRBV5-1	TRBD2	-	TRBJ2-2	CASSLPGLAGADTGELFF	TGCGCCAGCAGCTTACCGGGACTAGCAGGAGCGGACACCGGGGAGCTGTTTTTT
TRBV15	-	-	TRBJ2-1	CATSRGSVARYNEQFF	TGTGCCACCAGCAGAGGATCGGTGGCGAGGTACAATGAGCAGTTCTTC
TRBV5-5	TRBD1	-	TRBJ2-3	CASSKGAGGALDTQYF	TGTGCCAGCAGCAAAGGGGCAGGGGGCGCTTTAGATACGCAGTATTTT
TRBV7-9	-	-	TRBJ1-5	CASSFETGGSNQPQHF	TGTGCCAGCAGCTTTGAGACGGGGGGCAGCAATCAGCCCCAGCATTTT
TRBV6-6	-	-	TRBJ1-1	CASSYGQLNTEAFF	TGTGCCAGCAGTTACGGACAACTGAACACTGAAGCTTTCTTT
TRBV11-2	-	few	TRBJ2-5	CASSLGWREAETQYF	TGTGCCAGCAGCTTAGGTTGGCGGGAAGCAGAGACCCAGTACTTC
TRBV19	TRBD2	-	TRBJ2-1	CASSIGLAASYNEQFF	TGTGCCAGTAGTATCGGACTAGCGGCCTCCTACAATGAGCAGTTCTTC
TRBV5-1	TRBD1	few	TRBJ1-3	CASSLVGTGRGNTIYF	TGCGCCAGCAGCTTGGTGGGGACAGGGCGCGGAAACACCATATATTTT
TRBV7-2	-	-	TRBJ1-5	CASSLGAGGNQPQHF	TGTGCCAGCAGCTTAGGAGCAGGGGGCAATCAGCCCCAGCATTTT
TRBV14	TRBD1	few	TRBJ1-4	CASSQENPRDRGEKLFF	TGTGCCAGCAGCCAAGAAAACCCTAGGGACAGGGGAGAAAAACTGTTTTTT
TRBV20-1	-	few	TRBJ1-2	CSALGAGGYTF	TGCAGTGCTCTGGGGGCGGGTGGCTACACCTTC
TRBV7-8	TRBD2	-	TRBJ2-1	CASSFDSGSRSYNEQFF	TGTGCCAGCAGCTTTGATAGCGGGAGTCGGTCCTACAATGAGCAGTTCTTC
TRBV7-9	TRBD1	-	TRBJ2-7	CASSQPDRGSYEQYF	TGTGCCAGCAGCCAACCGGACAGGGGGAGCTACGAGCAGTACTTC
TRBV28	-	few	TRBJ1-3	CASSLGPAGNTIYF	TGTGCCAGCAGTTTAGGCCCAGCTGGAAACACCATATATTTT
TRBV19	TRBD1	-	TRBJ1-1	CASSTGTAMNTEAFF	TGTGCCAGTAGTACAGGGACAGCGATGAACACTGAAGCTTTCTTT
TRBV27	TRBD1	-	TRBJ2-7	CASSLRAGGSYEQYF	TGTGCCAGCAGTTTAAGGGCAGGGGGTTCCTACGAGCAGTACTTC
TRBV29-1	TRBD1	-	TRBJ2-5	CSGQTGTETQYF	TGCAGCGGCCAGACAGGGACGGAGACCCAGTACTTC
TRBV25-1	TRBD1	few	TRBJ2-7	CASRGTGEFPNEQYF	TGTGCCAGCAGAGGGACAGGGGAATTTCCCAACGAGCAGTACTTC
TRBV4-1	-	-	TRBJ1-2	CASSQGSIGYTF	TGCGCCAGCAGCCAAGGAAGCATCGGCTACACCTTC
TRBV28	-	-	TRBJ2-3	CASSQGHTDTQYF	TGTGCCAGCAGTCAGGGACACACAGATACGCAGTATTTT
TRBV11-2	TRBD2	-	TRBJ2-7	CASSLGLADYEQYF	TGTGCCAGCAGCTTGGGACTAGCGGACTACGAGCAGTACTTC
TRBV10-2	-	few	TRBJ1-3	CASSPGTTRSSGNTIYF	TGCGCCAGCAGTCCCGGGACAACCCGGTCGTCTGGAAACACCATATATTTT
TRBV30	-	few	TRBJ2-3	CAWRGAGAVTDTQYF	TGTGCCTGGAGGGGGGCGGGGGCGGTAACAGATACGCAGTATTTT
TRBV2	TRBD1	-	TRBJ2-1	CASTPNRGDSYNEQFF	TGTGCCAGCACCCCTAACAGGGGAGACTCCTACAATGAGCAGTTCTTC
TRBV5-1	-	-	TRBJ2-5	CASSLGGGEETQYF	TGCGCCAGCAGCTTAGGAGGGGGCGAAGAGACCCAGTACTTC
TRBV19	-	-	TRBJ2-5	CASSIELQGQETQYF	TGTGCCAGTAGTATAGAATTACAGGGACAAGAGACCCAGTACTTC
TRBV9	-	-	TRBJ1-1	CASSVNTGEAFF	TGTGCCAGCAGCGTGAACACGGGGGAAGCTTTCTTT
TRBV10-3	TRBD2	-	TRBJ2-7	CAISSGGEDEQYF	TGTGCCATTTCTAGCGGGGGGGAGGACGAGCAGTACTTC
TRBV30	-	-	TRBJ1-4	CAWSVTGPNNEKLFF	TGTGCCTGGAGTGTTACAGGCCCGAATAATGAAAAACTGTTTTTT
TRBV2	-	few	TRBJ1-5	CASSTQGNQPQHF	TGTGCCAGCAGTACTCAGGGTAATCAGCCCCAGCATTTT
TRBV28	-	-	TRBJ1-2	CASSPHRVNGYTF	TGTGCCAGCAGCCCTCATCGAGTCAATGGCTACACCTTC
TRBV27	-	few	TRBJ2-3	CASSSPPSGTDTQYF	TGTGCCAGCAGTTCTCCCCCCTCTGGCACAGATACGCAGTATTTT
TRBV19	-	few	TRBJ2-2	CASSIRVAGELFF	TGTGCCAGTAGTATCAGGGTGGCCGGGGAGCTGTTTTTT
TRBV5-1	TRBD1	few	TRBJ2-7	CASSFRTGPEDEQYF	TGCGCCAGCAGCTTCCGGACAGGTCCTGAGGACGAGCAGTACTTC
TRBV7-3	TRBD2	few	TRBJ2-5	CASSLLAGRETQYF	TGTGCCAGCAGCTTGTTAGCGGGGAGGGAGACCCAGTACTTC